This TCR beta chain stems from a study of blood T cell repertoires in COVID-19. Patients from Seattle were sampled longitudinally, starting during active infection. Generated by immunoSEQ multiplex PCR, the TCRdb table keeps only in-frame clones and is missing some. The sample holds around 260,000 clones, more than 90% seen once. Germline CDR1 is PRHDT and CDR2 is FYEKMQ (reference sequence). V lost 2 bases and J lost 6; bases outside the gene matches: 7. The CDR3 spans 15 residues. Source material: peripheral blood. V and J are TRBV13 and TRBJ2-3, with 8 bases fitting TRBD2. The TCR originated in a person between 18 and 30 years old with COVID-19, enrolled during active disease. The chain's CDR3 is CASSLSGRGEDTQYF. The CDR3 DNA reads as TGTGCCAGCAGCTTAAGCGGGAGAGGGGAGGATACGCAGTATTTT.